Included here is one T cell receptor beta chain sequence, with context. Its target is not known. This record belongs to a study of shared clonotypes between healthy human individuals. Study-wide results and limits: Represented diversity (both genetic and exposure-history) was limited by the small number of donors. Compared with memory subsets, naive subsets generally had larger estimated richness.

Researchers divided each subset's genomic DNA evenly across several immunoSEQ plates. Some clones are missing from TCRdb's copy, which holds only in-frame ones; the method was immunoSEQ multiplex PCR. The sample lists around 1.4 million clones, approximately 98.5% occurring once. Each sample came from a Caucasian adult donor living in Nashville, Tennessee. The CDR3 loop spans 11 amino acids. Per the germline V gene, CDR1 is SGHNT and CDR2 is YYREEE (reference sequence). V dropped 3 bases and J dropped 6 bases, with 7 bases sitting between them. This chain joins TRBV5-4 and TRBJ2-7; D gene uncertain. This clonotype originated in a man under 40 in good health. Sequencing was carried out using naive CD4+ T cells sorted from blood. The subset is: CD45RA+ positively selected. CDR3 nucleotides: TGTGCCAGCAGCTCCACTTCCGAGCAGTACTTC. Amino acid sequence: CASSSTSEQYF.